This T cell receptor beta chain is from a study of monozygotic twins with inflammatory bowel disease. Each of TCRalpha and TCRbeta cDNA went through two nested PCRs, lasting 16 and 9 cycles. From its re-call of the 5' RACE reads, TCRdb lists each CDR3 protein once, without DNA. The sample totals just over 300,000 distinct CDR3 sequences. CDR3 size: 16 residues. The germline CDR1 and CDR2 sequences are SGHVS and FQNEAQ. The rearrangement joins TRBV7-8 to TRBJ2-5; TCRdb calls TRBD1, which cannot be checked without DNA. Sequences were obtained from blood. The receptor was derived from a human donor with ulcerative colitis or Crohn's disease, or a healthy co-twin of an affected twin (not recorded which). CDR3 in amino acids: CASSLELKSRGETQYF.